This T cell receptor (beta chain) was documented in a study of control samples from healthy donors and cancer patients. This CDR3 is built from 14 residues. Trimming pared 5 bases from V and 6 bases from J, leaving 13 bases between. The germline V gene encodes CDR1 SGHAT and CDR2 FQNNGV. Profiled with immunoSEQ multiplex PCR; TCRdb holds only in-frame clones, not every one. The table has about 85,000 clones, about nine tenths seen once. The V gene is TRBV11-2, the J gene TRBJ1-4; D is possibly TRBD1 (5 bases). The clonotype was recovered from a woman aged 18-30 years in good health. Sample: blood. The CDR3 region is CASSPPTGDEKLFF. CDR3 DNA sequence: TGTGCCAGCAGCCCCCCCACGGGGGATGAAAAACTGTTTTTT. Full variable domain (outside the CDR3, taken from reference TRBV11-2 and TRBJ1-4): EAGVAQSPRYKIIEKRQSVAFWCNPISGHATLYWYQQILGQGPKLLIQFQNNGVVDDSQLPKDRFSAERLKGVDSTLKIQPAKLEDSAVYLCASSPPTGDEKLFFGSGTQLSVL.